The clone carrying this T cell receptor (beta chain) was seen only a few times. This entry belongs to a study of patients and donors after allogeneic stem cell transplantation. The junction had 6 bases not matched to a gene; V was cut back by 5 bases and J by 1 base. CDR1 is SGHTA, CDR2 FQGTGA, per germline. This CDR3 region has 18 residues. TCRdb re-called the RT-PCR reads with MiXCR, one entry per CDR3 protein. Of 920,000 or so distinct CDR3 sequences listed, roughly 18% are singletons. This chain joins TRBV7-3 and TRBJ2-1; the match to TRBD2 covers 15 bases. The sequence was obtained from a human donor who was either an allogeneic HSCT recipient or a stem cell or donor lymphocyte infusion donor (not recorded which). It is not recorded whose cells these are; they may come from a transplant donor. Material for sequencing was blood, either unsorted or a sorted T cell fraction (not recorded which). In nucleotides, the CDR3 is TGTGCCAGCAGCGGTACCGGGACTAGCGGGGGGTCCTACAATGAGCAGTTCTTC. Encoded protein: CASSGTGTSGGSYNEQFF.